This entry lists 14 T cell receptor beta chains sequenced from one sample in a study of vaccination and CD4 T cells after COVID-19 (dated by TCRdb to between 2021 and 2024). Antigens of these TCRs are unknown. The treatment or condition label corresponds to: approximately nine-day PBMC culture with coronavirus spike peptide pools or control peptides (ViraFEST assay). CD4+ T cells from unexposed donors were collected before the COVID-19 pandemic (2011-2018). Libraries were prepared through PCR. Sequencing was carried out with an Illumina iSeq 100. DNA from cultured CD4+ T cells was subjected to TCR sequencing with the Oncomine TCR Beta short-read assay at the Johns Hopkins FTIC core. TCRdb reprocessed the public reads (quality trimming at Q25 with fastp, clone calling with MiXCR) and kept in-frame beta chains. Merged by CDR3 protein, the rows form single entries marked with the most common genes and DNA. The sample table records fewer than 7,000 distinct CDR3 sequences; approximately 45% of these occur just once. The ten largest make up 38% of the sample.

The sequencing sample was made of CD4+ T cells from blood, cultured in vitro. Source of these receptors: a human donor in good health.

This chain links TRBV12-3 or TRBV12-4 with TRBJ1-5; 8 bases match TRBD1. V lost 8 bases and J lost 4; bases outside the gene matches: 4. The CDR3 contains 13 residues. The CDR3 here is CASRTGSNQPQHF. The DNA for the CDR3 is TGTGCCAGCCGGACAGGGTCGAATCAGCCCCAGCATTTT.

The genes are TRBV19 and TRBJ1-5; 10 bases fit TRBD1. Germline V gives CDR1 LNHDA, CDR2 SQIVND (reference sequence). The CDR3 has 14 amino acids. Losses at the gene ends were 4 bases for V and 7 bases for J; bases not matched to a gene: 4. The CDR3 sequence is CASSNRQGAQPQHF. Here the CDR3 DNA reads TGTGCCAGTAGTAACAGACAGGGGGCCCAGCCCCAGCATTTT. The whole variable domain, remainder taken from reference TRBV19 and TRBJ1-5, is DGGITQSPKYLFRKEGQNVTLSCEQNLNHDAMYWYRQDPGQGLRLIYYSQIVNDFQKGDIAEGYSVSREKKESFPLTVTSAQKNPTAFYLCASSNRQGAQPQHFGDGTRLSIL.

The gene calls are TRBV7-9 and TRBJ2-1; perhaps TRBD1 as D (6 bases). Germline values: CDR1 SEHNR, CDR2 FQNEAQ (reference sequence). V lost 5 bases, J lost 4 bases, and 15 bases lay in between. CDR3 size: 15 residues. The CDR3 sequence: CASSDRDTEYNEQFF. The CDR3 bases are TGTGCCAGCAGCGACCGGGACACGGAGTACAATGAGCAGTTCTTC.

This clonotype was seen more than once but under ten times. The chain joins TRBV6-5 to TRBJ1-5; D not certain. There are 13 residues in the CDR3. Germline V gene sequence: CDR1 MNHEY, CDR2 SVGAGI. Trimming took off 4 bases at V and 11 bases at J, with 15 bases between the two ends. The CDR3 nucleotides are TGTGCCAGCAGTTCCGCCTCGTTCCCGGCCCAGCATTTT. Residues: CASSSASFPAQHF.

The chain has TRBV19 and TRBJ2-1; 10 positions match TRBD2. CDR1 and CDR2 from the germline V gene are LNHDA and SQIVND (reference sequence). The CDR3 length is 15 residues. Trimming at V came to 3 bases and at J to 4 bases, leaving 3 bases not matched to a gene. The CDR3 spells CASSILAGDYNEQFF. CDR3 coding DNA: TGTGCCAGTAGTATCCTAGCGGGGGATTACAATGAGCAGTTCTTC.

This clonotype has more than one count but fewer than ten. The V and J genes are TRBV20-1 and TRBJ1-2; D remains ambiguous. The CDR3 consists of 12 residues. Deletions cut 3 bases from V and 3 bases from J, with 8 bases between. Germline V gene data show CDR1 as DFQATT and CDR2 as SNEGSKA (reference sequence). The CDR3 DNA reads TGCAGTGCTAGGGGCCGGGACTATGGCTACACCTTC. Its protein is CSARGRDYGYTF.

The chain recombines TRBV30 with TRBJ2-1, with D perhaps matching TRBD1 (6 bases). Germline lookup yields CDR1 GTSNPN and CDR2 SVGIG (reference sequence). V shed 4 bases and J shed 0 bases, with 10 bases lying between them. CDR3 length equals 14 residues. Here the CDR3 reads CAWNRDNSYNEQFF. In DNA form, the CDR3 reads TGTGCCTGGAACCGGGACAACTCCTACAATGAGCAGTTCTTC.

The chain couples TRBV7-2 to TRBJ2-3; 13 nucleotides align to TRBD2. The CDR3 loop spans 17 amino acids. J gave up 0 bases and V 5 bases, and 5 bases lay outside the gene matches. In germline, CDR1 is SGHTA, CDR2 FQGNSA. The CDR3 DNA reads as TGTGCCAGCAGCACTAGCGGGGGGGCGTTCAGCACAGATACGCAGTATTTT. Protein: CASSTSGGAFSTDTQYF. Together with reference TRBV7-2 and TRBJ2-3, the CDR3 gives the full variable domain: GAGVSQSPSNKVTEKGKDVELRCDPISGHTALYWYRQSLGQGLEFLIYFQGNSAPDKSGLPSDRFSAERTGGSVSTLTIQRTQQEDSAVYLCASSTSGGAFSTDTQYFGPGTRLTVL.

V and J are TRBV5-5 and TRBJ2-5; D is unclear. The V end was cut by 3 bases, the J end by 5 bases, with 11 bases between. The CDR3 spans 13 residues. Germline lookup yields CDR1 SGHKS and CDR2 YYEKEE (reference sequence). CDR3 amino acids: CASSWADRETQYF. DNA for the CDR3: TGTGCCAGCAGCTGGGCAGATCGGGAGACCCAGTACTTC.

This clonotype was seen only a few times. The V gene is TRBV10-2, the J gene TRBJ1-6, with D hard to call. V lost 6 bases and J lost 7, with 10 bases in between. The CDR3 extends over 13 amino acids. CDR1 and CDR2 (germline): WSHSY, SAAADI. DNA for the CDR3: TGCGCCAGCAGCCCCGGGGAAAATTCACCCCTCCACTTT. It yields the protein CASSPGENSPLHF.

The chain couples TRBV6-1 to TRBJ1-1, with D tentatively TRBD1 (6 bases). The CDR3 sequence is 14 residues long. Trimming cost V 4 bases and J 7 bases, with 16 bases left between them. Germline-derived CDR1 and CDR2 are MNHNS and SASEGT. In nucleotides, the CDR3 is TGTGCCAGCAGTGCATACAGGGTTAATATTGAAGCTTTCTTT. Protein sequence: CASSAYRVNIEAFF.

This clonotype was recorded only once. The V and J genes are TRBV6-1 and TRBJ2-2; D unresolved. The CDR3 loop spans 13 amino acids. The germline V gene has CDR1 MNHNS and CDR2 SASEGT. V lost 7 bases, J lost 1 base, and 7 bases lay in between. In DNA form, the CDR3 reads TGTGCCAGCACTTCCTTGAACACCGGGGAGCTGTTTTTT. This gives the protein CASTSLNTGELFF.

This chain uses TRBV6-2 or TRBV6-3 with TRBJ2-2; possible D gene TRBD1, 6 bases. From germline, CDR1 is MNHEY and CDR2 SVGEGT. There are 16 residues in the CDR3. V was clipped by 6 bases and J by 0 bases, with 14 bases between them. This CDR3 reads CASRTGQYTNTGELFF. Written as DNA, the CDR3 is TGTGCCAGCAGAACGGGACAATATACGAACACCGGGGAGCTGTTTTTT.

The J gene is TRBJ2-5, the V gene TRBV20-1, with D perhaps assigned TRBD1 or TRBD2 (6 bases each). The length of the CDR3 is 14 residues. V was pared by 3 bases and J by 1 base, with 12 bases between. CDR1 DFQATT and CDR2 SNEGSKA come from the germline V gene (reference sequence). CDR3 region: CSARNPGAQETQYF. In nucleotides, the CDR3 is TGCAGTGCTAGGAATCCGGGGGCCCAAGAGACCCAGTACTTC.